Listed below are T cell receptor beta chains from one sample, sequenced in a study of regulatory T cells after allogeneic stem cell transplantation. MiXCR, run by TCRdb on the 5' RACE reads, gives a single entry per CDR3 protein. The sample gives thousands of distinct CDR3 sequences, around 95% of which show up once; roughly 40% is in the top ten. The input for sequencing was sorted CD4+ T cells from blood (whether regulatory or conventional is not recorded), taken 30 days after allogeneic stem cell transplant. The source is a human patient who had an allogeneic stem cell transplant, so the T cells may come from the graft donor. The CDR3 runs from the conserved cysteine through the conserved F or W. The order of the fields is V gene, J gene, CDR3 protein.

>TRBV5-1|TRBJ1-2
CASSWRGDTEYGYTF
>TRBV5-1|TRBJ2-7
CACSFLACSIYEQYF
>TRBV5-8|TRBJ1-5
CARSLPRTSYQHQHF
>TRBV6-5|TRBJ2-4
CAISKGSKNSEYF
>TRBV5-1|TRBJ1-4
CASSYGTSNEKLYF
>TRBV20-1|TRBJ2-5
CSARVGGRRETQYF
>TRBV4-2|-
CASSDRTSGEQYF
>TRBV3-1|TRBJ2-5
CAISLVLQETQYF
>TRBV11-2|TRBJ2-7
CASSSAPGATYKQYF
>TRBV5-1|TRBJ1-2
CALSLTGVTAYGFFF
>TRBV7-9|TRBJ2-3
CASSPSVSSGKTETQYF
>TRBV29-1|TRBJ2-1
CSVVASCSNHNEPFF
>TRBV5-1|TRBJ1-2
CASSWRGGNYGYTF
>TRBV6-5|TRBJ2-1
CASRTQAGGTGEQFF
>TRBV10-3|TRBJ2-1
CATSRAGGSYNEQFF
>TRBV9|TRBJ2-7
CAGSPSVLGEQYF
>TRBV2|TRBJ1-6
CTSSRMGAYEYPLHF
>TRBV20-1|TRBJ2-7
CSGRQRRGPDEQYF
>TRBV2|TRBJ2-1
CGGSSELTGLRGEQFF
>TRBV19|TRBJ2-7
CASSMGVTCEQYF
>TRBV6-5|TRBJ2-1
CASRTMAGEADEQFF
>TRBV20-1|TRBJ2-5
CSATPASGDHENQYF
>TRBV29-1|TRBJ2-1
CSVSAGTRGWDNEQFF
>TRBV5-1|TRBJ2-7
CASQSGAGASSDEQYF
>TRBV5-1|TRBJ2-7
CAATRTAGTGSYEQYF
>TRBV5-1|TRBJ2-7
CARTRPAGPGSYERYF
>TRBV2|TRBJ1-6
CGSSPMRAYNTPHHF
>TRBV5-1|TRBJ1-4
CASSAGTYNEKLFF
>TRBV5-3|TRBJ2-7
CASSLLALAEDKQYF
>TRBV3-1|TRBJ2-1
CARTQEYNEQFF
>TRBV3-1|TRBJ1-5
CASSHTPRNHPQHF
>TRBV5-1|TRBJ2-1
CASGLGTSGSLSCNEQFF
>TRBV28|TRBJ2-2
CASRESESNGELYF
>TRBV5-1|TRBJ1-2
CDSSLKGGTYGYTF
>TRBV5-1|TRBJ2-7
CASSQAAGPGQDEQYF
>TRBV20-1|-
CSADGPGPFYEQFF
>TRBV11-2|TRBJ2-7
CASSFAPAAPYAQYF
>TRBV5-1|TRBJ2-7
CAGTRTAGTGSYLQSF
>TRBV5-1|TRBJ1-2
CDRSVRSVSDYGQSF
>TRBV18|TRBJ1-2
CASSASDRGNGYTF
>TRBV20-1|TRBJ2-1
CSARDPGGGPIYNEQFF
>TRBV5-6|TRBJ2-7
CASSLPAVTGANEQYF
>TRBV5-1|TRBJ2-7
CASSLLAGYKNEPYF
>TRBV20-1|TRBJ1-5
CSAGQGARQTQHF
>TRBV20-1|TRBJ2-3
CSARDPAGEADTQYF
>TRBV29-1|TRBJ2-1
CSGTRGAGGSYKEQFF
>TRBV6-5|TRBJ2-1
CASSTQAGGPGEQFF
>TRBV18|TRBJ1-2
CASSSSDRGTGETF
>TRBV6-2/TRBV6-3|TRBJ2-2
CASSMMLGWPGELFF
>TRBV2|TRBJ2-3
CASSCDWAYTQYF
>TRBV20-1|TRBJ2-2
CSASRVGGELFF
>TRBV6-2/TRBV6-3|TRBJ1-1
CASSLTGRGSDAFF
>TRBV5-4|TRBJ2-5
CASSVRSQGKETQYF